What follows is one T cell receptor beta chain and its context. The data belong to a study of cytomegalovirus exposure and HLA in healthy donors. The study ran its PCR with 60 Vbeta and 13 Jbeta primers. TCRdb's table, derived via immunoSEQ multiplex PCR, lists solely in-frame clones and lacks some. The table lists 95,000 to 150,000 clones, over 50% of them singletons. V lost 4 bases to trimming and J lost 4 bases; unmatched junction nucleotides: 3. Germline CDR1 SNHLY, CDR2 FYNNEI. The CDR3 covers 14 residues. The chain joins TRBV2 to TRBJ2-2; 7 bases align to TRBD1. The sequenced sample was PBMCs. This TCR was sampled from a woman aged 40 to 55 in good health and CMV-seropositive. The CDR3 bases are TGTGCCAGCAGTGTTAACAGGGGCACCGGGGAGCTGTTTTTT. Protein product: CASSVNRGTGELFF.